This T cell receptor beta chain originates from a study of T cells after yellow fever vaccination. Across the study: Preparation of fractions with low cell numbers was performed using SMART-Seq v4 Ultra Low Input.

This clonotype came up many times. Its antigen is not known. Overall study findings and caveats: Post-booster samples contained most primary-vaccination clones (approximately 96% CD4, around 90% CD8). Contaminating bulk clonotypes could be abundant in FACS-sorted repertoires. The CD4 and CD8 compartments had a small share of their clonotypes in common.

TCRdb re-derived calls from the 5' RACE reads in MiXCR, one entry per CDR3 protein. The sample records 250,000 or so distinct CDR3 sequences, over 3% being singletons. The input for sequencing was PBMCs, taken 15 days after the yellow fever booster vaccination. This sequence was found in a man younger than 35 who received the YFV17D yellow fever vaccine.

CDR3 sequence (DNA): TGTGCCAGCAGTACTCGCGTGGGACAGGGAGAAAAACTGTTTTTT. Translation: CASSTRVGQGEKLFF. This sequence joins TRBV3-1 and TRBJ1-4, with TRBD1 matching over 9 bases. Trimming removed 6 bases from V and 8 bases from J; junction bases left unmatched: 10. The CDR3 runs to 15 residues. Germline CDR1 is LGHDT and CDR2 is YNNKEL (reference sequence).